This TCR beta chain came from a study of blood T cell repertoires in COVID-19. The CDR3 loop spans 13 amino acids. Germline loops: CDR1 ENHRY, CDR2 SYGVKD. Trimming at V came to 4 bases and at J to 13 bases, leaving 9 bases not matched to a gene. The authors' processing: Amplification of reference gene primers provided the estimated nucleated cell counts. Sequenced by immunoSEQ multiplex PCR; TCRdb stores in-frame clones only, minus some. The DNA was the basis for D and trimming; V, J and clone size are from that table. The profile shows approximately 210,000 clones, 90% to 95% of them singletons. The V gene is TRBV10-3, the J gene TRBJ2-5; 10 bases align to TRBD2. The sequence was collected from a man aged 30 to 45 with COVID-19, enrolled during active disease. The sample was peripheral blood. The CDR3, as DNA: TGTGCCATCAGTGCCGGGACTAGCGAGCCCGGGTACTTC. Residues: CAISAGTSEPGYF.